The 8 T cell receptor beta chains presented below share a single source sample, sequenced in a study of T-cell reconstitution after alpha-beta-depleted transplantation in children. Preparation of the TCRbeta library was carried out with unique molecular identifiers. TCRdb used MiXCR to reprocess the PCR reads, holding one entry per CDR3 protein. The data show fewer than 550,000 distinct CDR3 sequences, roughly a tenth seen once. Sequenced material: PBMCs, taken before TCRalphabeta/CD19-depleted stem cell transplant. Source of these receptors: a child between 2 and 9 years old with inherited bone marrow failure, due to receive a stem cell transplant.

V gene TRBV6-5 combines with J gene TRBJ2-2; TRBD2 aligns across 8 bases. The junction had 19 bases not matched to a gene; V was cut back by 10 bases and J by 3 bases. The germline gives CDR1 MNHEY, CDR2 SVGAGI. The CDR3 consists of 18 residues. CDR3 in amino acids: CATKLRLAPRTDTGELFF. The CDR3 DNA is TGTGCCACCAAGTTAAGACTAGCGCCCCGAACTGACACCGGGGAGCTGTTTTTT.

This clonotype was observed a few times. This chain joins TRBV7-2 and TRBJ2-3, with no clear D. V shed 1 base and J shed 0 bases, with 14 bases lying between them. Germline lookup yields CDR1 SGHTA and CDR2 FQGNSA. The CDR3 runs to 17 residues. This CDR3 is CASSLVKARASTDTQYF. CDR3 DNA sequence: TGTGCCAGCAGCTTAGTTAAGGCCCGCGCTAGCACAGATACGCAGTATTTT.

This sequence joins TRBV5-1 and TRBJ2-3; possible D gene TRBD1, 5 bases. CDR1 and CDR2 (germline): SGHRS, YFSETQ. The germline V and J ends were trimmed by 1 base and 0 bases, with 12 bases remaining between them. The CDR3 length is 16 residues. The CDR3: CASSLPDSASTDTQYF. The CDR3 nucleotides read TGCGCCAGCAGCTTGCCCGACAGCGCTAGCACAGATACGCAGTATTTT.

Ten or more counts support this clonotype. The V call is TRBV3-1, the J call TRBJ2-5; the match to TRBD2 covers 8 bases. V was clipped by 4 bases and J by 5 bases; unmatched bases: 9. The germline V gene has CDR1 LGHDT and CDR2 YNNKEL (reference sequence). The CDR3 length is 15 residues. This CDR3 is CASSPSGSWHETQYF. CDR3 in DNA: TGTGCCAGCAGCCCCAGCGGGAGTTGGCACGAGACCCAGTACTTC.

This clonotype was observed a few times. This chain joins TRBV14 and TRBJ2-1, with D uncertain. Germline CDR1 is SGHDN and CDR2 is FVKESK. The CDR3 is 11 residues long. V lost 2 bases and J lost 6, with 2 bases in between. In DNA form, the CDR3 reads TGTGCCAGCAGCCAAATCAATGAGCAGTTCTTC. Its translation: CASSQINEQFF.

This clonotype was detected many times. This chain links TRBV12-3 or TRBV12-4 with TRBJ2-7; a weak D match, TRBD2 (5 bases). The ends were cut back, 6 bases at V and 1 base at J, with 16 bases in the middle. The CDR3 contains 15 residues. The CDR3 nucleotides read TGTGCCAGCAGCCCCAGGATTAGCGTATCCTACGAGCAGTACTTC. Translation: CASSPRISVSYEQYF.

With respect to this clonotype: A read error is possible here, since a much larger clone lies one base away. The V call is TRBV7-2, the J call TRBJ2-3, with unresolved D. This CDR3 region has 13 residues. The V and J ends lost 2 bases and 4 bases respectively, with 7 bases between them. Germline CDR1 reads SGHTA; CDR2 reads FQGNSA. CDR3 in amino acids: CASSLISPDTQYF. CDR3 DNA sequence: TGTGCCAGCAGCTTAATTAGCCCAGATACGCAGTATTTT.

This clonotype turned up a few times. The V gene is TRBV2, the J gene TRBJ2-5; weak D call: TRBD1 (6 bases). There are 16 residues in the CDR3. Germline V lookup: CDR1 SNHLY, CDR2 FYNNEI. Deletions cut 4 bases from V and 4 bases from J, with 19 bases between. CDR3 protein: CASSVGAGSPGETQYF. In DNA, the CDR3 is TGTGCCAGCAGTGTGGGGGCAGGGAGTCCGGGAGAGACCCAGTACTTC.